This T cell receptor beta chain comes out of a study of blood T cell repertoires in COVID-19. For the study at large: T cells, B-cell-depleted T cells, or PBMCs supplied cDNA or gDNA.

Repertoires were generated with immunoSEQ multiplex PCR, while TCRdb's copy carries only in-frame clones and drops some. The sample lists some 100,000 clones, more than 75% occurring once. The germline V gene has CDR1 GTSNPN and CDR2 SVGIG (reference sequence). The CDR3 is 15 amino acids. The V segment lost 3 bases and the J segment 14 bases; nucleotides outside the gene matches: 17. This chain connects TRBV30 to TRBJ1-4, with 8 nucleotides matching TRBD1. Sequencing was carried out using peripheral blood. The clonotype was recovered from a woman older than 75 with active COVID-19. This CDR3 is CAWSPEGTGLVELFF. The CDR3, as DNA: TGTGCCTGGAGCCCCGAGGGGACAGGCCTAGTAGAGCTGTTTTTT.